These 5 T cell receptor beta chains were all obtained from the same sample, sequenced in a study of T cell changes during pregnancy in multiple sclerosis. The assay was immunoSEQ multiplex PCR, and TCRdb's table has in-frame clones only and misses some. The sample has about 110,000 clones, around 93% seen once. The sample here was peripheral blood, taken in the third trimester of pregnancy. These receptors originate from a female donor in good health, enrolled as a control in a pregnancy study.

The V gene is TRBV30, the J gene TRBJ2-3, with 8 bases matching TRBD2. J lost 0 bases, V lost 2 bases, and 4 bases had no gene match. CDR3 length: 15 residues. Germline V gives CDR1 GTSNPN, CDR2 SVGIG (reference sequence). As DNA, the CDR3 is TGTGCCTGGAGTAGGGTAGCGGGGAGCACAGATACGCAGTATTTT. Translated, it gives CAWSRVAGSTDTQYF.

This chain joins TRBV4-2 and TRBJ2-7, with D possibly TRBD2 on 6 matching bases. CDR1 and CDR2 from the germline V gene are LGHNA and YNFKEQ. The V gene lost 4 bases and the J gene lost 5 bases, with 24 bases spanning the gap. There are 17 residues in the CDR3. The CDR3 bases are TGTGCCAGCAGCCTCCTGACGGGTAGTACCGGCGGGGACGAGCAGTACTTC. Translated: CASSLLTGSTGGDEQYF.

CDR3 DNA sequence: TGTGCCAGCAGCTTAGAGCCTCAGGGGGCTTCACCCCTCCACTTT. Translating it yields CASSLEPQGASPLHF. The genes are TRBV11-3 and TRBJ1-6; the match to TRBD1 covers 8 bases. V was pared by 0 bases and J by 9 bases, with 4 bases of the junction left unmatched. Germline CDR1 is SGHNT and CDR2 is YENEEA. This CDR3 contains 15 residues.

This chain uses TRBV11-3 with TRBJ2-1; D is possibly TRBD1 (5 bases). The germline V gene has CDR1 SGHNT and CDR2 YENEEA. The length of the CDR3 is 14 residues. Trimming cost V 5 bases and J 10 bases, with 18 bases left between them. The CDR3 loop reads CASSADATGFEQFF. The CDR3 DNA is TGTGCCAGCAGCGCCGATGCTACAGGTTTCGAGCAGTTCTTC.

The chain has TRBV27 and TRBJ1-2; 7 nucleotides align to TRBD1. Looked up from germline, CDR1 is MNHEY and CDR2 is SMNVEV (reference sequence). V lost 3 bases, J lost 3 bases, and 4 bases stayed unmatched. CDR3 length equals 14 residues. CDR3 nucleotide sequence: TGTGCCAGCAGTTTTTCAGGGGGAGACTATGGCTACACCTTC. Its protein product is CASSFSGGDYGYTF.